One sample yielded the 11 T cell receptor beta chains listed below, sequenced in a study of early T cells in non-severe SARS-CoV-2 infection. TCRdb independently ran MiXCR on the 5' RACE reads; one entry per CDR3 protein. The table has approximately 52,000 distinct CDR3 sequences, roughly 8% seen once; the top ten hold 9.4%. Sequencing input: whole blood. The receptors were sampled from an adult who was a healthcare worker with PCR-confirmed SARS-CoV-2 infection or an uninfected control (not recorded which).

This clonotype was recorded a few times. The chain joins TRBV6-6 to TRBJ1-3, with D possibly TRBD1 on 6 matching bases. Germline CDR1 and CDR2: MNHNY and SVGAGI (reference sequence). The CDR3 totals 14 residues. Trimming took off 6 bases at V and 1 base at J, with 10 bases between the two ends. The CDR3 nucleotides are TGTGCCAGCAGCCGAGGACAGTCTGGAAACACCATATATTTT. Translated, it gives CASSRGQSGNTIYF.

Ten or more counts support this clonotype. The CDR3 loop is CSAPRGAGELFF. CDR3 DNA sequence: TGCAGCGCGCCACGGGGTGCCGGGGAGCTGTTTTTT. V gene TRBV29-1 combines with J gene TRBJ2-2; D is possibly TRBD2 (5 bases). V was clipped by 7 bases and J by 6 bases, with 12 bases between them. Germline CDR1 and CDR2: SQVTM and ANQGSEA. This CDR3 region has 12 residues.

This clonotype has just a few counts. The chain joins TRBV21-1 to TRBJ2-1; TRBD1, the table's D call, lacks a check against the DNA. TRBV21-1 counts as a pseudogene. The CDR3 is made up of 15 amino acids. The DNA of the CDR3 is TGTGCCAGCAGCCTGGGGTCGGGAGGACAGGGTGAGCAGTTCTTC. Encoded protein: CASSLGSGGQGEQFF.

The chain carries TRBV4-3 and TRBJ2-7, with 12 nucleotides matching TRBD2. The V gene end was trimmed by 3 bases and the J gene end by 3 bases; junction bases not matched to a gene: 3. This CDR3 comprises 15 residues. Germline values: CDR1 LGHNA, CDR2 YSLEER. CDR3 region: CASSQTSGSFYEQYF. The CDR3, as DNA: TGCGCCAGCAGCCAGACTAGCGGGAGTTTCTACGAGCAGTACTTC.

In its sample, this clonotype was seen a few times. This chain joins TRBV7-8 and TRBJ2-2; the D is unclear. V gave up 0 bases and J gave up 2 bases, with 10 bases separating them. Germline V gene sequence: CDR1 SGHVS, CDR2 FQNEAQ. The CDR3 loop spans 16 amino acids. This CDR3 reads CASSLALTGNTGELFF. The CDR3, as DNA: TGTGCCAGCAGCTTAGCGCTGACCGGAAACACCGGGGAGCTGTTTTTT.

This clonotype was found many times. V is TRBV29-1 and J is TRBJ2-1; 7 nucleotides match TRBD1. This CDR3 has 13 amino acids. The germline CDR1 and CDR2 sequences are SQVTM and ANQGSEA. J gave up 6 bases and V 6 bases, and 8 bases lay outside the gene matches. The CDR3 loop reads CSVTRQGPNEQFF. DNA of the CDR3: TGCAGCGTGACAAGACAGGGCCCCAATGAGCAGTTCTTC.

This chain's CDR3 is CASRSRDRAKNIQYF. The DNA of the CDR3 is TGTGCCAGCAGAAGCCGGGACAGGGCTAAAAACATTCAGTACTTC. This chain links TRBV6-2 or TRBV6-3 with TRBJ2-4; 9 bases are shared with TRBD1. The CDR3 runs to 15 residues. J was trimmed by 4 bases and V by 6 bases; bases with no gene match: 7. CDR1 MNHEY and CDR2 SVGEGT come from the germline V gene.

In its sample, this clonotype was seen a few times. J is TRBJ1-2 and V is TRBV5-5; D may be TRBD1 (5 bases). The V and J ends lost 3 bases and 2 bases respectively, with 14 bases between them. Germline V gene lookup returns CDR1 SGHKS and CDR2 YYEKEE (reference sequence). This CDR3 comprises 15 residues. The CDR3 spells CASSSGWGPNYGYTF. CDR3 DNA sequence: TGTGCCAGCAGCTCCGGATGGGGCCCGAACTATGGCTACACCTTC.

This clonotype was recorded at least ten times. J is TRBJ2-4 and V is TRBV2, with TRBD2 as a possible D gene (6 bases). The CDR3 loop spans 13 amino acids. Trimming shortened V by 8 bases and J by 1 base, and 9 bases separated the two germline ends. Germline V gene lookup returns CDR1 SNHLY and CDR2 FYNNEI. The CDR3 spells CASVAGAKNIQYF. CDR3 nucleotides: TGTGCCAGCGTCGCGGGGGCCAAAAACATTCAGTACTTC.

In its sample, this clonotype is medium-sized (0.01 to 0.1%). V gene TRBV6-6 combines with J gene TRBJ1-5, with 7 nucleotides matching TRBD1. Germline assignment: CDR1 MNHNY and CDR2 SVGAGI (reference sequence). This CDR3 spans 14 amino acids. Trimming took 6 bases from V and 3 from J; bases not matched to a gene: 5. The CDR3 protein is CASSLRGPNQPQHF. The CDR3 bases are TGTGCCAGCAGCTTAAGGGGGCCCAATCAGCCCCAGCATTTT.

V gene TRBV6-5 combines with J gene TRBJ1-4; 10 bases match TRBD1. The CDR3 loop spans 15 amino acids. Germline V gene lookup returns CDR1 MNHEY and CDR2 SVGAGI. The ends lost 7 bases at V and 8 bases at J; junction bases unmatched: 10. The CDR3 sequence is CASTSTGTGVEKLFF. CDR3 nucleotide sequence: TGTGCCAGCACTTCCACCGGGACAGGGGTCGAAAAACTGTTTTTT.